These 29 T cell receptor beta chains share one sample of origin, sequenced in a study of blood T cell repertoires in COVID-19. Profiling relied on immunoSEQ multiplex PCR, and the TCRdb table lists in-frame clones only, not all of them. This table holds about 210,000 clones, more than 80% found once. Sequenced input: PBMCs or T cells enriched from blood (not recorded which). These receptors came from a man aged 35-49 years who had recovered from COVID-19.

The V and J genes are TRBV9 and TRBJ1-2; D gene unclear. CDR1 and CDR2 from the germline V gene are SGDLS and YYNGEE. There are 15 residues in the CDR3. Trimming shortened V by 4 bases and J by 4 bases, and 17 bases separated the two germline ends. The CDR3 DNA follows: TGTGCCAGCAGCCCGCCAACTGAGGGAGGCTATGGCTACACCTTC. It specifies CASSPPTEGGYGYTF.

The chain joins TRBV3-1 (or the pseudogene TRBV3-2) to TRBJ1-2, with TRBD1 identical over 8 bases. The germline CDR1 and CDR2 sequences are LGHDT and YNNKEL (reference sequence). This CDR3 has 12 amino acids. This CDR3 reads CAAQGADYGYTF. The CDR3 DNA reads as TGTGCGGCCCAGGGGGCGGACTATGGCTACACCTTC.

The chain joins TRBV5-8 to TRBJ1-2; D unresolved. Trimming took off 4 bases at V and 4 bases at J, with 14 bases between the two ends. CDR3 length: 14 amino acids. CDR1 and CDR2 from the germline V gene are SGHTS and YDEGEE. The CDR3: CASSQSRQLYGYTF. The DNA of the CDR3 is TGTGCCAGCAGCCAAAGCAGGCAACTCTATGGCTACACCTTC.

The chain couples TRBV7-8 to TRBJ2-7; weak D call: TRBD2 (6 bases). CDR1 is SGHVS, CDR2 FQNEAQ, per germline. The CDR3 is 15 amino acids. Deletions cut 2 bases from V and 0 bases from J, with 11 bases between. The CDR3 sequence is CASSLLREFSYEQYF. CDR3 in DNA: TGTGCCAGCAGCTTATTACGGGAGTTCTCCTACGAGCAGTACTTC.

This rearrangement joins TRBV2 to TRBJ2-7; TRBD1 is a possible D gene (5 bases). Looked up from germline, CDR1 is SNHLY and CDR2 is FYNNEI. Deletions cut 3 bases from V and 3 bases from J, with 12 bases between. CDR3 length equals 14 residues. The CDR3 is CASSDAGPYYEQYF. In DNA form, the CDR3 reads TGTGCCAGCAGTGACGCAGGGCCCTACTACGAGCAGTACTTC. The full variable domain, its missing parts supplied by reference TRBV2 and TRBJ2-7, is EPEVTQTPSHQVTQMGQEVILRCVPISNHLYFYWYRQILGQKVEFLVSFYNNEISEKSEIFDDQFSVERPDGSNFTLKIRSTKLEDSAMYFCASSDAGPYYEQYFGPGTRLTVT.

The gene calls are TRBV19 and TRBJ1-1, with D possibly being TRBD1 (5 bases). Trimming stripped 7 bases from V and 4 bases from J, with 25 bases between. This CDR3 region has 17 residues. The V gene's germline CDR1 is LNHDA and CDR2 SQIVND (reference sequence). The CDR3 region has the DNA TGTGCCAGTACCACCATCCCAGGGTTCATCGGGGGCACTGAAGCTTTCTTT. Protein product: CASTTIPGFIGGTEAFF.

This chain connects TRBV11-2 to TRBJ2-3; D is perhaps TRBD2 (7 bases). V was trimmed by 2 bases and J by 2 bases, leaving 14 bases between them. Germline V gene data show CDR1 as SGHAT and CDR2 as FQNNGV. This CDR3 is built from 16 residues. CDR3 sequence: CASSLRTGGLTDTQYF. CDR3 coding DNA: TGTGCCAGCAGCTTAAGGACGGGGGGCCTCACAGATACGCAGTATTTT.

This chain joins TRBV4-1 and TRBJ1-2; weak D call: TRBD1 (5 bases). The CDR3 loop spans 12 amino acids. The germline gives CDR1 MGHRA, CDR2 YSYEKL. Trimming left V 1 base short and J 6 bases short, with 6 bases between. CDR3 sequence (DNA): TGCGCCAGCAGCCAAGGACAGAATGGCTACACCTTC. Its protein product is CASSQGQNGYTF.

The chain employs TRBV5-8 and TRBJ1-1, with 8 bases aligning to TRBD1. The germline CDR1 and CDR2 sequences are SGHTS and YDEGEE. The ends lost 4 bases at V and 5 bases at J; junction bases unmatched: 7. The CDR3 loop spans 14 amino acids. The DNA of the CDR3 is TGTGCCAGCAGCCCACAGACAGGGGTTACTGAAGCTTTCTTT. Its translation is CASSPQTGVTEAFF.

V and J are TRBV2 and TRBJ1-1, with a possible D match to TRBD1 (6 bases). Germline values: CDR1 SNHLY, CDR2 FYNNEI. This CDR3 contains 13 residues. Trimming removed 7 bases at V and 5 bases at J, with 14 bases between. The CDR3 reads CASTWGGLTEAFF. CDR3 in DNA: TGTGCCAGCACGTGGGGGGGGCTGACTGAAGCTTTCTTT.

The V call is TRBV19, the J call TRBJ2-7, with TRBD1 matching 7 bases. The CDR3 has 14 residues. CDR1 LNHDA and CDR2 SQIVND come from the germline V gene (reference sequence). The J segment lost 2 bases and the V segment lost 6 bases, leaving 7 bases of the junction unmatched. CDR3 protein: CASSTGTAAYEQYF. CDR3 nucleotide sequence: TGTGCCAGTAGCACCGGGACAGCAGCCTACGAGCAGTACTTC.

The chain combines TRBV15 with TRBJ2-1; D might be TRBD2 (6 bases). In germline, CDR1 is LNHNV, CDR2 YYDKDF (reference sequence). V was shortened by 1 base and J by 2 bases, with 12 bases between the two germline ends. The CDR3 runs 16 residues. In DNA form, the CDR3 reads TGTGCCACCAGCAGAGGGGGGGAGCGCGCCTACAATGAGCAGTTCTTC. Translation: CATSRGGERAYNEQFF. The entire variable domain, with the rest obtained from reference TRBV15 and TRBJ2-1, is as follows: DAMVIQNPRYQVTQFGKPVTLSCSQTLNHNVMYWYQQKSSQAPKLLFHYYDKDFNNEADTPDNFQSRRPNTSFCFLDIRSPGLGDTAMYLCATSRGGERAYNEQFFGPGTRLTVL.

This clone was found once. The chain uses TRBV29-1 and TRBJ1-1; 7 bases match TRBD1. With 7 bases clipped from V and 5 bases from J, the junction kept 10 bases outside the gene matches. Germline values: CDR1 SQVTM, CDR2 ANQGSEA. The CDR3 is 13 amino acids. In DNA form, the CDR3 reads TGCAGCGCCCTACAGGGGCAGGGTACTGAAGCTTTCTTT. This encodes CSALQGQGTEAFF.

The chain employs TRBV12-3 or TRBV12-4 and TRBJ1-2, with a weak D call TRBD1 (6 bases). V was pared by 10 bases and J by 8 bases, with 20 bases between. The CDR3 spans 13 residues. CDR3 nucleotides: TGTGCCACTCGGGACCTAATGAGGGGGGGCTACACCTTC. Translating it yields CATRDLMRGGYTF.

This chain connects TRBV3-1 (or the pseudogene TRBV3-2) to TRBJ2-7; D possibly corresponds to TRBD1 (6 bases). Germline CDR1 is LGHDT and CDR2 is YNNKEL (reference sequence). With 3 bases removed from V and 6 bases from J, the gap between germline ends came to 15 bases. CDR3 length equals 14 residues. The CDR3 protein is CASSHSAGAGEQYF. The DNA of the CDR3 is TGTGCCAGCAGCCATTCAGCAGGGGCAGGCGAGCAGTACTTC.

The chain joins TRBV27 to TRBJ1-5; no clear D gene. Germline values: CDR1 MNHEY, CDR2 SMNVEV (reference sequence). Deletions cut 5 bases from V and 5 bases from J, with 13 bases between. This CDR3 has 14 amino acids. As DNA, the CDR3 is TGTGCCAGCAGTGAGGATTACGGGGATCAGCCCCAGCATTTT. Translation gives CASSEDYGDQPQHF.

Only one count was recorded for this clone. The genes are TRBV18 and TRBJ1-1; D call uncertain. This CDR3 has 14 amino acids. Trimming took off 6 bases at V and 0 bases at J, with 11 bases between the two ends. Germline V gives CDR1 KGHSH, CDR2 LQKENI. The CDR3, as DNA: TGTGCCAGCTCGGAGGATAACATGAACACTGAAGCTTTCTTT. Protein: CASSEDNMNTEAFF.

The chain links TRBV5-1 to TRBJ1-4, with a weak D call TRBD1 (5 bases). Trimming cost V 0 bases and J 7 bases, with 16 bases left between them. Germline loops: CDR1 SGHRS, CDR2 YFSETQ. The length of the CDR3 is 16 residues. CDR3 sequence: CASSLGLTGRGEKLFF. Here the CDR3 DNA reads TGCGCCAGCAGCTTGGGGCTGACGGGGAGGGGTGAAAAACTGTTTTTT.

The chain links TRBV7-2 to TRBJ1-5; D remains unclear. CDR1 is SGHTA and CDR2 is FQGNSA in the germline V gene. V lost 3 bases, J lost 2 bases, and 14 bases lay in between. This CDR3 has 16 residues. The CDR3 reads CASSFVNFLGNQPQHF. Written as DNA, the CDR3 is TGTGCCAGCAGCTTCGTCAACTTCCTCGGCAATCAGCCCCAGCATTTT.

The V call is TRBV3-1 (or the pseudogene TRBV3-2), the J call TRBJ2-1, with 11 bases aligning to TRBD2. The CDR3 consists of 17 residues. CDR1 and CDR2 (germline): LGHDT, YNNKEL (reference sequence). V shed 0 bases, J shed 6 bases, and the junction held 7 bases outside the gene matches. CDR3 region: CASSQERRLAGSNEQFF. The CDR3 DNA is TGTGCCAGCAGCCAAGAACGTCGACTAGCGGGAAGCAATGAGCAGTTCTTC.

A single count supports this clone. CDR3 protein: CASSEPRGRTDTQYF. The CDR3 region has the DNA TGTGCCAGCAGTGAGCCCAGGGGGCGTACAGATACGCAGTATTTT. The V gene is TRBV25-1, the J gene TRBJ2-3, with 8 positions matching TRBD1. With 3 bases clipped from V and 3 bases from J, the junction kept 5 bases outside the gene matches. The CDR3 is made up of 15 amino acids. Germline V gene lookup returns CDR1 MGHDK and CDR2 SYGVNS.

The V gene is TRBV24-1, the J gene TRBJ1-2; D gene unclear. CDR1 and CDR2 from the germline V gene are KGHDR and SFDVKD. V dropped 9 bases and J dropped 4 bases, with 11 bases sitting between them. This CDR3 has 12 amino acids. In DNA, the CDR3 is TGTGCCACCCGCCCGAGGTTCTATGGCTACACCTTC. It codes for CATRPRFYGYTF.

The chain links TRBV4-2 to TRBJ2-7; 7 bases match TRBD1. The CDR3 extends over 13 amino acids. Germline assignment: CDR1 LGHNA and CDR2 YNFKEQ. Trimming took 4 bases from V and 5 from J; bases not matched to a gene: 5. CDR3 sequence reads: CASSRQGSHEQYF. Written as DNA, the CDR3 is TGTGCCAGCAGCCGACAGGGTTCCCACGAGCAGTACTTC.

This clone appeared a single time. The V and J genes are TRBV9 and TRBJ2-3; D call uncertain. V lost 1 base, J lost 5 bases, and 5 bases lay in between. Germline assignment: CDR1 SGDLS and CDR2 YYNGEE. This CDR3 is 12 amino acids long. The CDR3: CASSVPGDTQYF. CDR3 sequence (DNA): TGTGCCAGCAGCGTACCGGGAGATACGCAGTATTTT.

This chain connects TRBV15 to TRBJ2-1, with TRBD1 as a possible D gene (6 bases). The V gene's germline CDR1 is LNHNV and CDR2 YYDKDF (reference sequence). The V end was cut by 0 bases, the J end by 10 bases, with 16 bases between. CDR3 length: 15 amino acids. CDR3 in DNA: TGTGCCACCAGCAGAGATCTCTCCAGGGGTAACGAGCAGTTCTTC. This translates into CATSRDLSRGNEQFF.

This clone was seen a single time. This chain joins TRBV5-5 and TRBJ1-5; 9 bases line up with TRBD1. V lost 3 bases and J lost 6; bases outside the gene matches: 4. Germline assignment: CDR1 SGHKS and CDR2 YYEKEE (reference sequence). The CDR3 covers 14 residues. The CDR3 protein is CASSYGTGSQPQHF. The CDR3 DNA reads TGTGCCAGCAGCTACGGGACAGGGAGTCAGCCCCAGCATTTT.

This sequence joins TRBV11-2 and TRBJ1-3; D remains unclear. The CDR3 is 15 amino acids. Germline V gives CDR1 SGHAT, CDR2 FQNNGV. Trimming shortened V by 1 base and J by 2 bases, and 9 bases separated the two germline ends. The CDR3 region is CASSLVYGPGNTIYF. CDR3 bases: TGTGCCAGCAGCTTAGTTTATGGCCCTGGAAACACCATATATTTT.

The rearrangement joins TRBV6-5 to TRBJ2-7; D may be TRBD1 (5 bases). The CDR3 runs to 13 residues. Germline lookup yields CDR1 MNHEY and CDR2 SVGAGI. Trimming left V 5 bases short and J 7 bases short, with 15 bases between. The CDR3 region has the DNA TGTGCCAGCAGTATCCAGGGCCTCTTGGAGCAGTACTTC. Translating it yields CASSIQGLLEQYF.

The CDR3: CAWSVHTGSTDTQYF. The CDR3 coding sequence is TGTGCCTGGAGTGTACACACAGGGAGCACAGATACGCAGTATTTT. The rearrangement uses TRBV30 and TRBJ2-3; D may be TRBD1 (6 bases). CDR3 length: 15 residues. Deletions cut 0 bases from V and 0 bases from J, with 10 bases between. Germline assignment: CDR1 GTSNPN and CDR2 SVGIG (reference sequence).